This T cell receptor (beta chain) came from a study of blood T cell repertoires in COVID-19 (dated by TCRdb to 2020 to 2021). Looking at the study overall: Collaborator samples came from the United States, Italy and Spain and covered acute and convalescent phases of COVID-19. The prospective study material was composed of cDNA or gDNA derived from T cells, B-cell-depleted T cells, or PBMCs. The dataset comprised deeply sampled blood TCRbeta repertoires from subjects exposed to, actively infected with, or recovered from COVID-19. The repertoires were released in a freely available public database meant as a resource for research on the immune response to SARS-CoV-2. Samples were obtained from the ongoing ImmuneRACE study (first 160 participants) and from 1,200 or so subjects provided by 6 global collaborators. Nearly every sample came with metadata listing a de-identified subject ID, COVID-19 status, age in years and sex. HLA class I and class II types, where available, came from metadata supplied by the sample provider rather than from assay-based typing.

Of note for this clone: There is no known antigen for this receptor. Base quality data are lacking; no much larger clone is found one base away.

The immunoSEQ Assay, a bias-controlled multiplex PCR, was used to amplify TCRbeta CDR3 regions from genomic DNA. The authors processed their data as follows. The number of nucleated cells in each sample was estimated by amplification of reference gene primers within the assay. To quantify the absolute abundance of each unique TCRbeta CDR3 rearrangement, sequence reads were collapsed and filtered. For each sample, productive Simpson clonality was calculated as the square root of Simpson's diversity index over productive rearrangements. TCRdb's version of the immuneACCESS table is confined to in-frame rearrangements and falls short of the full clone set. An unresolved V gene accounts for under half of the shortfall where checked; the remainder is of unknown origin. V, J and clone size are those of that table, while D and trimming were read from the DNA. For this sample the table gives 100,000 to 150,000 clones, of which about 72% were detected only once. The ten largest clones capture about 1.9% of the sample.

Each collaborating institution followed its own protocols to collect whole blood in K2EDTA tubes. Collaborator samples were shipped for TCRbeta analysis as frozen whole blood, isolated PBMCs, or DNA extracted from either sample type. Trimming leaves V shorter by 4 bases and J shorter by 5 bases, with the junction holding 11 bases beyond the gene matches. The germline V gene provides CDR1 SGHTS and CDR2 YDEGEE. The CDR3 spans 15 residues, from the cysteine through the phenylalanine. The entry retains the CDR3 DNA only, 45 bases that are in frame from base 1. The research as a whole found: Clinical and demographic metadata were provided uncurated, with the amount varying by source and participant.

This receptor was taken from a woman in her 70s with acute or convalescent COVID-19. The sequencing sample was made of peripheral blood. Recombination connected TRBV5-8 to TRBJ1-2; TRBD1 agrees with 7 junctional bases. The CDR3 protein: CASSRERGGGYGYTF. The DNA reads as follows: TGTGCCAGCAGCCGGGAGAGAGGGGGCGGGTATGGCTACACCTTC.